This T cell receptor (beta chain) was recovered during a study of preoperative IRX-2 immunotherapy in early breast cancer. The V and J ends lost 2 bases and 3 bases respectively, with 5 bases between them. Germline V gene lookup returns CDR1 MNHGY and CDR2 SAAAGT. The length of the CDR3 is 12 residues. TCRdb keeps only in-frame clones here, not all; method: immunoSEQ multiplex PCR. The profile covers over 25,000 clones, with over 80% appearing a single time and 2% to 3% taken by the ten largest. The sample's treatment: preoperative locoregional IRX-2 cytokine immunotherapy. This phase Ib study tested locoregional IRX-2 cytokine immunotherapy given before surgery.

Sequencing used lymph node tissue, obtained from a patient treated with IRX-2 immunotherapy. V gene TRBV6-8 combines with J gene TRBJ2-7; no clear D gene. The TCR originated in a human donor with breast cancer. CDR3 sequence (DNA): TGTGCCAGCAGTTACGAAGGCTACGAGCAGTACTTC. This translates into CASSYEGYEQYF.